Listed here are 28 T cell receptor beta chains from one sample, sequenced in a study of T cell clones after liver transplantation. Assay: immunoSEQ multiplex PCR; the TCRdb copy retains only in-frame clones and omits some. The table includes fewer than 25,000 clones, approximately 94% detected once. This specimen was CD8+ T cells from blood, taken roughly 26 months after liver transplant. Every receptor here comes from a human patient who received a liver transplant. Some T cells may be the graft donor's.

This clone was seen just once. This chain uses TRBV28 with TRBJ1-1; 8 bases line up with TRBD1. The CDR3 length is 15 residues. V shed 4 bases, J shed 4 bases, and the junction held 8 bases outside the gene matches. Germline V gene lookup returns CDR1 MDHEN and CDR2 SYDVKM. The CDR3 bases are TGTGCCAGCAGTTCTCCTCAGGGGGCTCTCACTGAAGCTTTCTTT. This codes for CASSSPQGALTEAFF.

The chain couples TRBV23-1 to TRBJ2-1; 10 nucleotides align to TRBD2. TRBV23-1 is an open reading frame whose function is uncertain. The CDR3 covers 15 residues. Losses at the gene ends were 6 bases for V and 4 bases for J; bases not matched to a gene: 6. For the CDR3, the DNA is TGCGCCAGCAGAGCTAGCGGGGGATTTTACAATGAGCAGTTCTTC. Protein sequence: CASRASGGFYNEQFF.

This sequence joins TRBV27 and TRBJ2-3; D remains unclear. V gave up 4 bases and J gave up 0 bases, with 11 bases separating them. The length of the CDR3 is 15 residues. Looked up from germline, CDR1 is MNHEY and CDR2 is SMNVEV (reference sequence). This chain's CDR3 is CASSSSLGSTDTQYF. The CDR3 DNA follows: TGTGCCAGCAGTTCGTCCCTAGGTAGCACAGATACGCAGTATTTT.

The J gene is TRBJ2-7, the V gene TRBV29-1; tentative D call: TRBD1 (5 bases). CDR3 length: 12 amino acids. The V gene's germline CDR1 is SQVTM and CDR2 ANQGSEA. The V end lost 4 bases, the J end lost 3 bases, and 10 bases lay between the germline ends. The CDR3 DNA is TGCAGCGTTGTGGGTCAGGGCTACGAGCAGTACTTC. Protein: CSVVGQGYEQYF.

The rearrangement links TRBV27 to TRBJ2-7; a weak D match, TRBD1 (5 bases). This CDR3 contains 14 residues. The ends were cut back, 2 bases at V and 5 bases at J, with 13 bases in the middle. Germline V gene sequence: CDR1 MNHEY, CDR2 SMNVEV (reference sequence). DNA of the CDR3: TGTGCCAGCAGTTTAGGCAGGGTACCCGACGAGCAGTACTTC. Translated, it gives CASSLGRVPDEQYF.

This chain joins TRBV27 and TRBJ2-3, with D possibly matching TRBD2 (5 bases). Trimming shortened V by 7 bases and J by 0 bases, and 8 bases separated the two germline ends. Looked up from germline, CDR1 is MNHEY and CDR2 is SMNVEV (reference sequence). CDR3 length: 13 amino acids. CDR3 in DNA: TGTGCCAGCACCGGGATGAGCACAGATACGCAGTATTTT. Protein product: CASTGMSTDTQYF.

The CDR3 loop reads CASSRQNSNTEAFF. In DNA, the CDR3 is TGTGCCAGCAGTCGACAGAACTCGAACACTGAAGCTTTCTTT. The J gene is TRBJ1-1, the V gene TRBV25-1; D perhaps matches TRBD1 (5 bases). V was trimmed by 5 bases and J by 1 base, leaving 11 bases between them. Germline V gene lookup returns CDR1 MGHDK and CDR2 SYGVNS. The CDR3 spans 14 residues. Together with reference TRBV25-1 and TRBJ1-1, the CDR3 gives the full variable domain: EADIYQTPRYLVIGTGKKITLECSQTMGHDKMYWYQQDPGMELHLIHYSYGVNSTEKGDLSSESTVSRIRTEHFPLTLESARPSHTSQYLCASSRQNSNTEAFFGQGTRLTVV.

The CDR3 loop reads CASTSGYNDEQFF. CDR3 nucleotide sequence: TGTGCCAGCACTAGCGGATACAATGATGAGCAGTTCTTC. The rearrangement links TRBV6-1 to TRBJ2-1; 7 nucleotides agree with TRBD2. V trimming: 7 bases; J trimming: 8 bases; junction bases outside the gene matches: 8. CDR1 MNHNS and CDR2 SASEGT come from the germline V gene. The CDR3 has 13 residues.

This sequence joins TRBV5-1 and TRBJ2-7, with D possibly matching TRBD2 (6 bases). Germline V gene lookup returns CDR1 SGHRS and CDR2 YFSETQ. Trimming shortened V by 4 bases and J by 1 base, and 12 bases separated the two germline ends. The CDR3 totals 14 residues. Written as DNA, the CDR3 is TGCGCCAGCAGCCAGCGGACTACTTCCTACGAGCAGTACTTC. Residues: CASSQRTTSYEQYF.

The CDR3 region has the DNA TGTGCCAGCACTGACCTAGGGACTAGCGGGAATACGCAGTATTTT. It yields the protein CASTDLGTSGNTQYF. The rearrangement links TRBV25-1 to TRBJ2-3; the match to TRBD2 covers 13 bases. This CDR3 has 15 residues. The J segment lost 7 bases and the V segment lost 7 bases, leaving 8 bases of the junction unmatched. CDR1 and CDR2 (germline): MGHDK, SYGVNS.

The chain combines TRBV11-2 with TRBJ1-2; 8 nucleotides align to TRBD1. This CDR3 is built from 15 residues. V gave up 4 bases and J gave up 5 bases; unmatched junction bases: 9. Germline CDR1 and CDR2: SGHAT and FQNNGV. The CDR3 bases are TGTGCCAGCAGCTCACAGCAGGGGGCGGGGTATGGCTACACCTTC. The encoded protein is CASSSQQGAGYGYTF.

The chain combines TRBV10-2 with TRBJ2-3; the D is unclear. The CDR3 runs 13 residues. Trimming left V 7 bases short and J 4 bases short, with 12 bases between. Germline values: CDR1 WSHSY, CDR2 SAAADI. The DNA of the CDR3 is TGCGCCAGCACCCGAGACGGACCAGATACGCAGTATTTT. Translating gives CASTRDGPDTQYF.

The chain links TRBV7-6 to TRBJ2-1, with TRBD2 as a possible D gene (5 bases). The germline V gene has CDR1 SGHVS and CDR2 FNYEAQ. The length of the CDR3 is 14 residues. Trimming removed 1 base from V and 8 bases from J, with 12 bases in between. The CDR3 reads CASSLGWESDEQFF. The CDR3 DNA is TGTGCCAGCAGCTTAGGGTGGGAGTCAGATGAGCAGTTCTTC. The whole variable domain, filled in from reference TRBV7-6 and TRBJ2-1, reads GAGVSQSPRYKVTKRGQDVALRCDPISGHVSLYWYRQALGQGPEFLTYFNYEAQQDKSGLPNDRFSAERPEGSISTLTIQRTEQRDSAMYRCASSLGWESDEQFFGPGTRLTVL.

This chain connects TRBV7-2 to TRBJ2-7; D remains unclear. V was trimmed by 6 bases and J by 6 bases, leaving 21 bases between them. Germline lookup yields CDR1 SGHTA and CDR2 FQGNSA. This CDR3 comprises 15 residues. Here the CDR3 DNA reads TGTGCCAGCAGTTCGGGCCGGACCCGAGGAGCCGAGCAGTACTTC. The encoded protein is CASSSGRTRGAEQYF.

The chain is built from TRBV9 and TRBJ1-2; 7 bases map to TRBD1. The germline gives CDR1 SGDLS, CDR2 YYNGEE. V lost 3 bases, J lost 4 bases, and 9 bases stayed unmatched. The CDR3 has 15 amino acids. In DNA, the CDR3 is TGTGCCAGCAGCGCAAACAGGGGTTCCGGCTATGGCTACACCTTC. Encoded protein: CASSANRGSGYGYTF.

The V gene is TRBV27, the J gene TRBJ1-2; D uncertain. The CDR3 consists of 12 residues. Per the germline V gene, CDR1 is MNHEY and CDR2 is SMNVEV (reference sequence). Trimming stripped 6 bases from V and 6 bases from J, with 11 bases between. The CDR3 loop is CASRKGTDGYTF. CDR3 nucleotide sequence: TGTGCCAGCAGAAAAGGTACGGATGGCTACACCTTC.

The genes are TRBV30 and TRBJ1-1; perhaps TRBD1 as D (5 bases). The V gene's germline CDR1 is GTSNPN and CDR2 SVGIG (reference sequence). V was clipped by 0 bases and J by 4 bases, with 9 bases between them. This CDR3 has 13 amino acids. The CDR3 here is CAWSVGHRTEAFF. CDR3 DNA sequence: TGTGCCTGGAGTGTCGGACACCGCACTGAAGCTTTCTTT. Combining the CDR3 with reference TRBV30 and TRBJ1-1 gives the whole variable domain SQTIHQWPATLVQPVGSPLSLECTVEGTSNPNLYWYRQAAGRGLQLLFYSVGIGQISSEVPQNLSASRPQDRQFILSSKKLLLSDSGFYLCAWSVGHRTEAFFGQGTRLTVV.

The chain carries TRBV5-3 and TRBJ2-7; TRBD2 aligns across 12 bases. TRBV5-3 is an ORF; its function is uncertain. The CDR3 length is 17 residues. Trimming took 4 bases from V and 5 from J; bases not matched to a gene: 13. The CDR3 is CARSQLAGGPGFDEQYF. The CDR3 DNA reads TGTGCCAGAAGCCAGCTAGCGGGAGGGCCTGGGTTCGACGAGCAGTACTTC.

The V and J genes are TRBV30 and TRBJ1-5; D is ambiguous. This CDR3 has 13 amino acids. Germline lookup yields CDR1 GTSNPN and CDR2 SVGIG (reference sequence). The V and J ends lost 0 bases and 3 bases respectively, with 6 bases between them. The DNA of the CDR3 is TGTGCCTGGAGTGTAGACAACAATCAGCCCCAGCATTTT. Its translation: CAWSVDNNQPQHF.

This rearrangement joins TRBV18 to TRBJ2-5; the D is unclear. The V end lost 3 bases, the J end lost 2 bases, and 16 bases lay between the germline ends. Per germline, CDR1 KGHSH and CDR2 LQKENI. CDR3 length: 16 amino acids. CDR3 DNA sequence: TGTGCCAGCTCACCTCTCTTGGCGGACGATCAAGAGACCCAGTACTTC. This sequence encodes CASSPLLADDQETQYF.

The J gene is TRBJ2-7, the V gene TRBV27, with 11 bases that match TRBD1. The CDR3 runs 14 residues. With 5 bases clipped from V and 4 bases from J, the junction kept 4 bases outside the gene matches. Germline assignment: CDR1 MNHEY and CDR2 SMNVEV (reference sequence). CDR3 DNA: TGTGCCAGCAGTATCGGACAGGGGGCATACGAGCAGTACTTC. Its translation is CASSIGQGAYEQYF.

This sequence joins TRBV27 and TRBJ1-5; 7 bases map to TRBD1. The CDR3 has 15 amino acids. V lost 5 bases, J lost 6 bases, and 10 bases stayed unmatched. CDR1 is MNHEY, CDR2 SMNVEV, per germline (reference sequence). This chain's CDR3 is CASSRSKGARQPQHF. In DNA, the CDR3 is TGTGCCAGCAGTCGCTCGAAGGGGGCGCGTCAGCCCCAGCATTTT.

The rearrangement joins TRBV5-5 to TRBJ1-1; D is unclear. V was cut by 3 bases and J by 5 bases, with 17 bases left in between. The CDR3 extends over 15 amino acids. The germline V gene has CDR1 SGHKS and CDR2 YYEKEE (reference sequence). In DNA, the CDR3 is TGTGCCAGCAGCTCAGGTGCCGATGGGTGGACTGAAGCTTTCTTT. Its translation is CASSSGADGWTEAFF.

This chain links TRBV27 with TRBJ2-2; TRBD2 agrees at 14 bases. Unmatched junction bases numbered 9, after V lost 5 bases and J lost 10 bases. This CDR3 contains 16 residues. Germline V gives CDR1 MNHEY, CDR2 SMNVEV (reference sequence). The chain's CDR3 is CASSPGTSGSREELFF. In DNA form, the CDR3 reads TGTGCCAGCAGTCCCGGGACTAGCGGGAGCCGAGAGGAGCTGTTTTTT.

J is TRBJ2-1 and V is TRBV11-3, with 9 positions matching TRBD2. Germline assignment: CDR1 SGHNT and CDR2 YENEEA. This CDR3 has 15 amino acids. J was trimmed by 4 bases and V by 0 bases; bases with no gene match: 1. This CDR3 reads CASSLDLAGYNEQFF. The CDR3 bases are TGTGCCAGCAGCTTAGATCTAGCGGGGTACAATGAGCAGTTCTTC.

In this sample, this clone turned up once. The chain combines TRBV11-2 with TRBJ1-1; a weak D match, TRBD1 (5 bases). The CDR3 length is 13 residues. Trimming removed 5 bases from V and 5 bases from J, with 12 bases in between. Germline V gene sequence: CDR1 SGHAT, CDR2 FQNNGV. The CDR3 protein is CASSPGARTEAFF. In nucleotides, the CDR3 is TGTGCCAGCAGCCCCGGGGCGAGAACTGAAGCTTTCTTT.

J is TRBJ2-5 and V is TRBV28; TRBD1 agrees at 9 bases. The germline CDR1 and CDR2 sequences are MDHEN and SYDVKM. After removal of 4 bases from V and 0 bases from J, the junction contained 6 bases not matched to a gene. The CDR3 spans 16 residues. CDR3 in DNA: TGTGCCAGCAGTTCCGACAGGGGGAAGTACCAAGAGACCCAGTACTTC. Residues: CASSSDRGKYQETQYF.

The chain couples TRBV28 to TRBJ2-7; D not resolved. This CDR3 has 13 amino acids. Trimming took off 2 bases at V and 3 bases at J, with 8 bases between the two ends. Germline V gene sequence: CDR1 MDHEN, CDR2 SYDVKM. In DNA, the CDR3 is TGTGCCAGCAGTTTACGGTCCCTCTACGAGCAGTACTTC. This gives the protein CASSLRSLYEQYF.